The clone carrying this T cell receptor beta chain was recorded once. The data were taken from a study of blood T cell repertoires in COVID-19. Overall study context: The origin of the acute and convalescent COVID-19 samples was the United States, Italy and Spain.

Per the original data handling: The authors estimated nucleated cell counts from reference gene primer amplification. Sequencing was performed with immunoSEQ multiplex PCR; in TCRdb, only in-frame clones are kept and a portion is missing. V and J calls and clone size follow that table, whereas D and trimming were derived from the DNA. The data hold over 250,000 clones, with 89% observed a single time. The V gene lost 3 bases and the J gene lost 6 bases, with 18 bases spanning the gap. Germline loops: CDR1 LNHDA, CDR2 SQIVND (reference sequence). This CDR3 is built from 17 residues. This chain connects TRBV19 to TRBJ1-6; D possibly corresponds to TRBD1 (5 bases). The sequence was obtained from a man aged 50 to 60 with acute or convalescent COVID-19. The sample was peripheral blood. The CDR3 here is CASSISPGLIPNSPLHF. The DNA for the CDR3 is TGTGCCAGTAGTATCTCCCCGGGACTTATCCCTAATTCACCCCTCCACTTT. Complete variable domain (other parts from reference TRBV19 and TRBJ1-6): DGGITQSPKYLFRKEGQNVTLSCEQNLNHDAMYWYRQDPGQGLRLIYYSQIVNDFQKGDIAEGYSVSREKKESFPLTVTSAQKNPTAFYLCASSISPGLIPNSPLHFGNGTRLTVT.